The count of the clone carrying this TCR beta chain is one. The CDR3 is made up of 12 amino acids. V lost 7 bases and J 14 bases, leaving 17 bases between the germline ends. This entry is derived from a study of blood T cell repertoires in COVID-19. About the study: T cells, B-cell-depleted T cells, or PBMCs supplied cDNA or gDNA.

Methods used by the authors: Using reference gene primer amplification, nucleated cell counts were estimated. Measured with immunoSEQ multiplex PCR; TCRdb has only the in-frame clones, and not every one. V, J and clone size were drawn from that table, and D and trimming were deduced from the DNA. This sample has more than 200,000 clones, with around nine tenths found just once. The sequence came from a woman aged 55 to 70 with COVID-19, enrolled during active disease. The gene calls are TRBV12-3 or TRBV12-4 and TRBJ1-4; D unresolved. The sequencing sample was made of peripheral blood. The CDR3, as DNA: TGTGCCAGCAACTCTTCTCCGGGTAGGCTGTTTTTT. Protein product: CASNSSPGRLFF.